This section outlines one T cell receptor (beta chain) sequence together with its context. Its antigen is not identified. Amplification by 5'RACE using constant-segment primers produced TCR alpha and TCR beta cDNA libraries that carried sample barcodes and UMIs. TCRdb itself ran the 5' RACE reads through MiXCR, one entry per CDR3 protein. The repertoire holds some 120,000 distinct CDR3 sequences, approximately 16% seen once, with approximately 14% in the top ten. The data originate from a study of T-cell memory formation after mild COVID-19. The CDR3 loop spans 14 amino acids. V lost 5 bases to trimming and J lost 2 bases, with 11 bases between them. Germline CDR1 reads KGHDR; CDR2 reads SFDVKD. Study-level points and caveats: Clones that contracted from day 15 to 85 were balanced CD4/CD8, while later expanders leaned CD4+. Within pre-infection memory, some responding clones were found, suggesting cross-reactive memory joined. Contracting CD4+ clones lay largely in CM and EM, with CD8+ ones residing in EMRA.

The receptor was isolated from an adult woman who had mild COVID-19 (a few samples of this study predate the infection). Cell type and time point are not known. The chain has TRBV24-1 and TRBJ1-1, with TRBD1 as a possible D gene (5 bases). Sequenced material: PBMCs or a T cell subset sorted from them (not recorded which). The CDR3 reads CATSGAGTNTEAFF. As DNA, the CDR3 is TGTGCCACCAGTGGGGCAGGGACCAACACTGAAGCTTTCTTT.